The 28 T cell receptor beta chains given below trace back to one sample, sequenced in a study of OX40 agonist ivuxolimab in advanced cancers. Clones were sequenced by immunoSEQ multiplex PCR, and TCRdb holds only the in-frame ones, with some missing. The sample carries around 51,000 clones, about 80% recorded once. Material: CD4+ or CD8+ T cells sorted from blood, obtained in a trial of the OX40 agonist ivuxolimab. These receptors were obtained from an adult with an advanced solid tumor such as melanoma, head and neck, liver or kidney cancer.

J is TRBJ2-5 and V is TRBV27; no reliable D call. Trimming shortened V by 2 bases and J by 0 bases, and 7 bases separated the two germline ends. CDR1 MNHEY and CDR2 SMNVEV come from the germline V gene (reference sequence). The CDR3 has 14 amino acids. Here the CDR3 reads CASSLQGNQETQYF. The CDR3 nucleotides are TGTGCCAGCAGTTTACAAGGAAACCAAGAGACCCAGTACTTC.

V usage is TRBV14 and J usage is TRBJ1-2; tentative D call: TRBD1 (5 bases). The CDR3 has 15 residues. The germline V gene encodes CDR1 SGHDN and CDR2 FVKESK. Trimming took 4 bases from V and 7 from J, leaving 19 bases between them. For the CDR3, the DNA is TGTGCCAGCAGCCGGGACGTCGGCGGGGTCGGTGGCTACACCTTC. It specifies CASSRDVGGVGGYTF.

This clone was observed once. CDR3 loop: CASSLSGGTDTQYF. In nucleotides, the CDR3 is TGTGCCAGCAGCTTAAGTGGGGGCACAGATACGCAGTATTTT. V and J are TRBV7-3 and TRBJ2-3, with D unclear. V was shortened by 1 base and J by 1 base, with 6 bases between the two germline ends. The CDR3 runs to 14 residues. Germline values: CDR1 SGHTA, CDR2 FQGTGA.

This CDR3 is CASSEAVVNQPQHF. Written as DNA, the CDR3 is TGTGCCAGCAGTGAAGCGGTAGTAAATCAGCCCCAGCATTTT. This rearrangement joins TRBV2 to TRBJ1-5; D remains ambiguous. The germline V gene has CDR1 SNHLY and CDR2 FYNNEI. V was clipped by 0 bases and J by 4 bases, with 7 bases between them. This CDR3 is 14 amino acids long.

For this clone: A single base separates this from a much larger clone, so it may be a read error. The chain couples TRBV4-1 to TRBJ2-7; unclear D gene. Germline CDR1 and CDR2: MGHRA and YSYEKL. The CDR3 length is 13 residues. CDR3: CANSVRSTVEQYF. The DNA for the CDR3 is TGCGCCAACAGCGTCAGGTCGACGGTCGAGCAGTACTTC.

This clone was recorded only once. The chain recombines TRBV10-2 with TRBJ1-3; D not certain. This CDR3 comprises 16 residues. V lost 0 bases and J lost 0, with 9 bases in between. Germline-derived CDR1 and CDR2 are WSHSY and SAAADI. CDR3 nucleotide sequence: TGCGCCAGCAGTGAGTCCCCCCCCTTCTCTGGAAACACCATATATTTT. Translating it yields CASSESPPFSGNTIYF.

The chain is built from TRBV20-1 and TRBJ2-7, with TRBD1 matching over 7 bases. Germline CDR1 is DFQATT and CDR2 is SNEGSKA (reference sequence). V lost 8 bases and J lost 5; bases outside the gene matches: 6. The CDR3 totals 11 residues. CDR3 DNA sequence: TGCAGTCCCCGACAGGGAAACGAGCAGTACTTC. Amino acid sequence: CSPRQGNEQYF.

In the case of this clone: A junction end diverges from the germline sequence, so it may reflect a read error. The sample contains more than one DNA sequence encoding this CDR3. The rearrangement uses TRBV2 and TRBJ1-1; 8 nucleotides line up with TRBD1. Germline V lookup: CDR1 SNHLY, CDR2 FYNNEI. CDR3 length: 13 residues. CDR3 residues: CATDRGEGTEAFF. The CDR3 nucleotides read TGTGCCACTGACAGGGGAGAGGGCACTGAAGCCTTCTTT.

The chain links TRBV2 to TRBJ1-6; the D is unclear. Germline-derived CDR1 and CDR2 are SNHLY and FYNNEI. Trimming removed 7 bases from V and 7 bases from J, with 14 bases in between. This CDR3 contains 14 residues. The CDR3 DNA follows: TGTGCCAGCACTATTTTAAGGGAGAATTCACCCCTCCACTTT. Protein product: CASTILRENSPLHF.

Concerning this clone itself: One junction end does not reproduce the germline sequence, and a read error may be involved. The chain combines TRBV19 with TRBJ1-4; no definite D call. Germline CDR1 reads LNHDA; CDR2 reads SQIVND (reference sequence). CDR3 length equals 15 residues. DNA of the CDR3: TGTGCCAGTAGCATAGACCCCACCCGAGGAGAAAAACTGTTTTTT. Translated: CASSIDPTRGEKLFF.

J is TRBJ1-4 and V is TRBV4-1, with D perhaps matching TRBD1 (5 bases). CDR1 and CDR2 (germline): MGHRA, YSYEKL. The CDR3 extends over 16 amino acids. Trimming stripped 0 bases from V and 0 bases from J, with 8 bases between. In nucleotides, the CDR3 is TGCGCCAGCAGCCAAGATCAGGGAGCAACTAATGAAAAACTGTTTTTT. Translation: CASSQDQGATNEKLFF.

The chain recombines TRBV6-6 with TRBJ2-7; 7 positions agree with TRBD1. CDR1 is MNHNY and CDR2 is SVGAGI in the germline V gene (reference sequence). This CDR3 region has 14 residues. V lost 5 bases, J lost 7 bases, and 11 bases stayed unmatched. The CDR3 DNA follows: TGTGCCAGCAGTCAATCGCGACAGGGTGGGGAGCAGTACTTC. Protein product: CASSQSRQGGEQYF.

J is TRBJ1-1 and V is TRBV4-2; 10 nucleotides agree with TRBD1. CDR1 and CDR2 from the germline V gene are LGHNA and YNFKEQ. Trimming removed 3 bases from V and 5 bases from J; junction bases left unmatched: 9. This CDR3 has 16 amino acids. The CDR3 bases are TGTGCCAGCAGCCACCTATGGGACAGGGGAGGGACTGAAGCTTTCTTT. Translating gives CASSHLWDRGGTEAFF.

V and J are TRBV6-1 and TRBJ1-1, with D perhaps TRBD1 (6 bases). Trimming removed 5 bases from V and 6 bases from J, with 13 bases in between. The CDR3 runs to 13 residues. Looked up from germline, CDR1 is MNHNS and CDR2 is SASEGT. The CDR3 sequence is CASSRTGFSEAFF. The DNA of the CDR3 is TGTGCCAGCAGTCGTACAGGGTTCTCTGAAGCTTTCTTT.

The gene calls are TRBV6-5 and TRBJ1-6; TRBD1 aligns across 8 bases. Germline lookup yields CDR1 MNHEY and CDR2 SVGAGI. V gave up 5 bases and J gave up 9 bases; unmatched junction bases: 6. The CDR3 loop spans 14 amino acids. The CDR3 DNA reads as TGTGCCAGCAGTCCACAGGGGGACATTTCACCCCTCCACTTT. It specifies CASSPQGDISPLHF.

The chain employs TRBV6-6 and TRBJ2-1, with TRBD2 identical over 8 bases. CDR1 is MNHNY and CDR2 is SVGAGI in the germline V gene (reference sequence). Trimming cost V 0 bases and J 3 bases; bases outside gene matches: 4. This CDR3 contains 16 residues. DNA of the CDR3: TGTGCCAGCAGTTACTCGACCACTAGCGGCTACAATGAGCAGTTCTTC. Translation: CASSYSTTSGYNEQFF.

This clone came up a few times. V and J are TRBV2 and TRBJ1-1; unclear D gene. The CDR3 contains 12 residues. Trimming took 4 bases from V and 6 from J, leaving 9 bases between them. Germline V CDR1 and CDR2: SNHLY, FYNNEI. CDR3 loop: CASSVGLAEAFF. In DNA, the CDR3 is TGTGCCAGCAGTGTGGGGTTGGCTGAAGCTTTCTTT.

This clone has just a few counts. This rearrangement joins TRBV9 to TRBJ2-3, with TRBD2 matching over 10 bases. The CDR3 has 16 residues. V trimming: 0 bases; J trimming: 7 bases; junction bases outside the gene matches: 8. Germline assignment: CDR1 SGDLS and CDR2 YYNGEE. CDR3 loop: CASSVGASGSGNTQYF. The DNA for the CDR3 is TGTGCCAGCAGCGTAGGCGCTAGCGGGAGTGGAAATACGCAGTATTTT.

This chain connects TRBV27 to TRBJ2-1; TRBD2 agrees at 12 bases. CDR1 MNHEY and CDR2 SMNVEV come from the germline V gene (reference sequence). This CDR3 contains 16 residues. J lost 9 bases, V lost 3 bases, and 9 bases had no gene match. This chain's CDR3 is CASSLGSGLAGSEQFF. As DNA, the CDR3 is TGTGCCAGCAGTTTGGGATCGGGACTAGCGGGCAGTGAGCAGTTCTTC.

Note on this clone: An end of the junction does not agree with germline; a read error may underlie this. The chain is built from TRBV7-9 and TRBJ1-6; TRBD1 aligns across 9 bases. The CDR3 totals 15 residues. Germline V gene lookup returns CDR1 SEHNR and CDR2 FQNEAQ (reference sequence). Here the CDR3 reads CASSSSGTGLSPLYF. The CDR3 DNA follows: TGTGCCAGCAGCTCCTCCGGGACAGGGCTCTCACCCCTCTACTTT. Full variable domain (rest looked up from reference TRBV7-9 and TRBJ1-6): DTGVSQNPRHKITKRGQNVTFRCDPISEHNRLYWYRQTLGQGPEFLTYFQNEAQLEKSRLLSDRFSAERPKGSFSTLEIQRTEQGDSAMYLCASSSSGTGLSPLYFGNGTRLTVT.

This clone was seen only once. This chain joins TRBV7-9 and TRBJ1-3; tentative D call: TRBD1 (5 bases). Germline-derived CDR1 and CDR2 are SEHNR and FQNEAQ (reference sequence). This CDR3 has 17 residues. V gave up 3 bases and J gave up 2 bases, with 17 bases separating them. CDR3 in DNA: TGTGCCAGCAGCTTGAGCGGCGGGGCTGGCGCTGGAAACACCATATATTTT. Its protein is CASSLSGGAGAGNTIYF.

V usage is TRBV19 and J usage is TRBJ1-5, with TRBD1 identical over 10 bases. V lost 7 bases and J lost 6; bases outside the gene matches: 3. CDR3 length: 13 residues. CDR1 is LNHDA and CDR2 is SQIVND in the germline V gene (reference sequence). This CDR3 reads CASKGQGSQPQHF. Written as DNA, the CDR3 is TGTGCCAGTAAGGGACAGGGGAGTCAGCCCCAGCATTTT.

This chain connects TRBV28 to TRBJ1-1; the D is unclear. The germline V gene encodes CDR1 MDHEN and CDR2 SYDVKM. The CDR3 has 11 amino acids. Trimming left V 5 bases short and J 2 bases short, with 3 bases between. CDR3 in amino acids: CASSTNTEAFF. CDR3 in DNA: TGTGCCAGCAGTACAAACACTGAAGCTTTCTTT.

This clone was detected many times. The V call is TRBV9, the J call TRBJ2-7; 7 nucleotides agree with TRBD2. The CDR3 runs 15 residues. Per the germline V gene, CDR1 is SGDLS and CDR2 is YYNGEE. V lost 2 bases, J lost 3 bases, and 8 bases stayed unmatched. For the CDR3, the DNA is TGTGCCAGCAGCGTTGGGGGGGAACAAAGCTACGAGCAGTACTTC. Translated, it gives CASSVGGEQSYEQYF.

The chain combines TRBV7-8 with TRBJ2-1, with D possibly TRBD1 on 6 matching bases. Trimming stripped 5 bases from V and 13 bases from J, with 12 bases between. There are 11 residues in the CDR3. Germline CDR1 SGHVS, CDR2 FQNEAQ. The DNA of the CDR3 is TGTGCCAGCAGCCCAAACAGGGCCCAGTTCTTC. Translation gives CASSPNRAQFF.

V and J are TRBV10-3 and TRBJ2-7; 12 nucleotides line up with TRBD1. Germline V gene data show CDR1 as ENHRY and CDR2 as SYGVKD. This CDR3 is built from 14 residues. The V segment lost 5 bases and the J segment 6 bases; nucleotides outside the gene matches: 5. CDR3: CAISSGTGGLEQYF. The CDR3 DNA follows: TGTGCCATCAGTTCCGGGACAGGGGGCCTCGAGCAGTACTTC.

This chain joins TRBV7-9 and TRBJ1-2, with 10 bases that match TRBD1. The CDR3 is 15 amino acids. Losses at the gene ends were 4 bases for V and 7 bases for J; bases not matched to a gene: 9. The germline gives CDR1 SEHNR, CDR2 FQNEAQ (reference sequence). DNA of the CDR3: TGTGCCAGCAGCTCTGGGACAGGGGAAAGGGGTGGCTACACCTTC. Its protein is CASSSGTGERGGYTF. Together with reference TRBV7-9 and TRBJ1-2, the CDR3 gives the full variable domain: DTGVSQNPRHKITKRGQNVTFRCDPISEHNRLYWYRQTLGQGPEFLTYFQNEAQLEKSRLLSDRFSAERPKGSFSTLEIQRTEQGDSAMYLCASSSGTGERGGYTFGSGTRLTVV.

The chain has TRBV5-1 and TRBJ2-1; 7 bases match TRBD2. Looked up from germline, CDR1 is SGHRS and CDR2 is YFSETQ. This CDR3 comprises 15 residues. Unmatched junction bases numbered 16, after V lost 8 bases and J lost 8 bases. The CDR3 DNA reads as TGCGCCAGTACCTTAATTGCGGGAGCCCATCATGAGCAGTTCTTC. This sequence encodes CASTLIAGAHHEQFF.